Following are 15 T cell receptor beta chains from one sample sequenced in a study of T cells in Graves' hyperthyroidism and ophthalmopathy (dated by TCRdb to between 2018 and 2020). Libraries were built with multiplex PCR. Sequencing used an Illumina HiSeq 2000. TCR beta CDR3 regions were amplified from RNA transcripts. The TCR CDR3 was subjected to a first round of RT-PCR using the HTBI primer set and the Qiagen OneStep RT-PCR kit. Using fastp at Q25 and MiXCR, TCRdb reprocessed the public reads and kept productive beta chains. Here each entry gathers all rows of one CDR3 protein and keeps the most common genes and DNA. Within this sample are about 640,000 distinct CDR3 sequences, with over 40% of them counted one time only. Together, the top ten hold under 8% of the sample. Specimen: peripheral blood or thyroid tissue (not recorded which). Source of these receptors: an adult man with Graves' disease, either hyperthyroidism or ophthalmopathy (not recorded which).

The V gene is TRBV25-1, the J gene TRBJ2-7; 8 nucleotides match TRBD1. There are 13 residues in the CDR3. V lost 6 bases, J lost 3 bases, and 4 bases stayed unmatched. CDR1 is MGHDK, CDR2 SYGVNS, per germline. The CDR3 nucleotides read TGTGCCAGCAGGGACGACAGGGGCTACGAGCAGTACTTC. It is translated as CASRDDRGYEQYF.

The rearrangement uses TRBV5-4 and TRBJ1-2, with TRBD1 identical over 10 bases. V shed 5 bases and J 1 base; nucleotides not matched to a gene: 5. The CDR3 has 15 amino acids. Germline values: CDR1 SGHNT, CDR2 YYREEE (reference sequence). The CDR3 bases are TGTGCCAGCAGGCCCGGGACAGGGGATAACTATGGCTACACCTTC. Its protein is CASRPGTGDNYGYTF.

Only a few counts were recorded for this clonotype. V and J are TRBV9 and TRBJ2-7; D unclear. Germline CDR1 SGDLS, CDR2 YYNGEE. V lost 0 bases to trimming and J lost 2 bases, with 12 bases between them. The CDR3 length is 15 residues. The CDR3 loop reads CASSVGVGFTYEQYF. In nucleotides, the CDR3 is TGTGCCAGCAGCGTAGGAGTCGGGTTTACCTACGAGCAGTACTTC.

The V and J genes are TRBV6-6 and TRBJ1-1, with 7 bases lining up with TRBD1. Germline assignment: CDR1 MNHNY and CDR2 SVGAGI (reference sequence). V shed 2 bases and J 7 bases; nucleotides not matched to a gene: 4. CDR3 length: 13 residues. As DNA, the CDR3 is TGTGCCAGCAGTTACGGCAGGGGGGGTGAAGCTTTCTTT. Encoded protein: CASSYGRGGEAFF.

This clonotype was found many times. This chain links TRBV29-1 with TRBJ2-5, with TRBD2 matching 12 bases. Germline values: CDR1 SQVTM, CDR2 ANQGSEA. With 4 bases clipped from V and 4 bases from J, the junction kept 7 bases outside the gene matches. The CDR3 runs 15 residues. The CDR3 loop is CSVAGTSGLRETQYF. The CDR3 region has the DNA TGCAGCGTTGCCGGGACTAGCGGGCTTCGAGAGACCCAGTACTTC.

This CDR3 reads CASSQQAQTEAFF. CDR3 bases: TGTGCCAGCAGCCAACAGGCGCAAACTGAAGCTTTCTTT. This chain joins TRBV7-2 and TRBJ1-1; a weak D match, TRBD1 (5 bases). The CDR3 totals 13 residues. Per germline, CDR1 SGHTA and CDR2 FQGNSA. The V and J ends lost 5 bases and 5 bases respectively, with 12 bases between them.

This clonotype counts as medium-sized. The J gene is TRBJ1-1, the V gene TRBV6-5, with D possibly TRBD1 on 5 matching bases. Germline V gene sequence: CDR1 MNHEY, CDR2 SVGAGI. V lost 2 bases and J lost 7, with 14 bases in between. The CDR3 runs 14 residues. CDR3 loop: CASSYTPGRDEAFF. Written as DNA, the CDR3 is TGTGCCAGCAGTTACACTCCAGGGCGTGATGAAGCTTTCTTT.

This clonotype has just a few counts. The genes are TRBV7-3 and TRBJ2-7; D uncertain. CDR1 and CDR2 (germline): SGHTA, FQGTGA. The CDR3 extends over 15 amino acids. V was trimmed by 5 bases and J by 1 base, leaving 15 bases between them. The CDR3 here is CASSQEVASSYEQYF. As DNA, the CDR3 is TGTGCCAGCAGCCAAGAGGTAGCAAGTTCCTACGAGCAGTACTTC.

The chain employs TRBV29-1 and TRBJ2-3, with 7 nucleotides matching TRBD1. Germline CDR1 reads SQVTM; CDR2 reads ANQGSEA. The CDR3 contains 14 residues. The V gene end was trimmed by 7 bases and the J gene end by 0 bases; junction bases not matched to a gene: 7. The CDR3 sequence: CSAGTEFSTDTQYF. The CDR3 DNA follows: TGCAGCGCCGGGACAGAGTTTAGCACAGATACGCAGTATTTT.

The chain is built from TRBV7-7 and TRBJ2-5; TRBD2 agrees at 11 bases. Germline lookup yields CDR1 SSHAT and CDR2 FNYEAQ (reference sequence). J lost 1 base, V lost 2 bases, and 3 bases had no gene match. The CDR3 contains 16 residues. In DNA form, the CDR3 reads TGTGCCAGCAGCTTATGGACTAGCGGGCTCCAAGAGACCCAGTACTTC. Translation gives CASSLWTSGLQETQYF.

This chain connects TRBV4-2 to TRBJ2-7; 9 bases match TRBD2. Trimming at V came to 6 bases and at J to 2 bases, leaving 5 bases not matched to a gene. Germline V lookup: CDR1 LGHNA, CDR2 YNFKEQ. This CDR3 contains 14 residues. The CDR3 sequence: CASSVASGAYEQYF. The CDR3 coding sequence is TGTGCCAGCAGTGTTGCTAGCGGGGCCTACGAGCAGTACTTC.

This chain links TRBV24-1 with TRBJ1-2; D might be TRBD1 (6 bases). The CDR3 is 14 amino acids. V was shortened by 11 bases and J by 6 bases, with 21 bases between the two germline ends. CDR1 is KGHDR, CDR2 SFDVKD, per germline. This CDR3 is CASSDRFKEDGYTF. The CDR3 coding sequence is TGTGCCAGCAGCGACAGGTTTAAGGAGGATGGCTACACCTTC.

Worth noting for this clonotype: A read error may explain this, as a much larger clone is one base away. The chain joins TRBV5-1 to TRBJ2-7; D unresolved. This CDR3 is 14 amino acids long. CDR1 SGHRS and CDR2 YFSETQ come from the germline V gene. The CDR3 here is CAGSVTTWSHEQYF. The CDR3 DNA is TGCGCCGGCAGCGTTACGACATGGTCCCACGAGCAGTACTTC. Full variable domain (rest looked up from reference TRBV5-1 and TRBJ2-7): KAGVTQTPRYLIKTRGQQVTLSCSPISGHRSVSWYQQTPGQGLQFLFEYFSETQRNKGNFPGRFSGRQFSNSRSEMNVSTLELGDSALYLCAGSVTTWSHEQYFGPGTRLTVT.

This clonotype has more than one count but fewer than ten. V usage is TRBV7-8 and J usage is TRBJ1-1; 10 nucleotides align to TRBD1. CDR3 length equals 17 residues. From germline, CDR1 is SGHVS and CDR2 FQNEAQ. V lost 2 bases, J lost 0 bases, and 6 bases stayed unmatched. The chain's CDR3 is CASSLPGTGVMNTEAFF. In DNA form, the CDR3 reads TGTGCCAGCAGCTTACCCGGGACAGGGGTTATGAACACTGAAGCTTTCTTT.

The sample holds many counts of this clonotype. CDR3 sequence: CSVESGANVLTF. For the CDR3, the DNA is TGCAGCGTTGAATCCGGGGCCAACGTCCTGACTTTC. The V call is TRBV29-1, the J call TRBJ2-6; D ambiguous. The CDR3 has 12 amino acids. The germline V gene has CDR1 SQVTM and CDR2 ANQGSEA. V shed 2 bases and J shed 4 bases, with 3 bases lying between them.